This TCR beta chain emerged from a study of cytomegalovirus exposure and HLA in healthy donors. The study's findings and limits: Three CMV-associated chains proved CMV antigen-specific in vitro.

In regard to this clone: No antigen is known for it.

PCR used 60 Vbeta primers and 13 Jbeta primers. This table comes from immunoSEQ multiplex PCR, and its TCRdb copy is limited to in-frame clones, with some not included. This sample has about 98,000 clones; 60% to 75% occur once, and the top ten carry approximately 1.1%. The CDR3 length is 16 residues. V was cut by 3 bases and J by 6 bases, with 18 bases left in between. Germline loops: CDR1 MGHDK, CDR2 SYGVNS. The chain uses TRBV25-1 and TRBJ1-5; D ambiguous. This clonotype was obtained from a female donor in good health and CMV-seronegative. Material for sequencing was PBMCs. The CDR3 nucleotides are TGTGCCAGCAGTGACGGTCCCGAGGGTCGGAGTCAGCCCCAGCATTTT. As protein: CASSDGPEGRSQPQHF.